This T cell receptor (beta chain) originates from a study of OX40 agonist ivuxolimab in advanced cancers. Overall study: Patients receiving dose escalation had hepatocellular carcinoma, melanoma, renal cell or head and neck cancer. The study, taken as a whole, reports: Dose levels from 0.1 to 3.0 mg/kg saw CD4+ and CD8+ blood T cells expand clonally by week 6. Among the least clonally expanded were partial responders at 0.1-3.0 mg/kg.

Notes on this clone: The antigen is undetermined.

Trimming removed 1 base at V and 2 bases at J, with 7 bases between. Looked up from germline, CDR1 is SGHKS and CDR2 is YYEKEE (reference sequence). The CDR3 contains 15 residues. Autoimmune disease history or systemic immunosuppression barred patients. Measured with immunoSEQ multiplex PCR; TCRdb has only the in-frame clones, and not every one. The table records roughly 53,000 clones, about 90% of them present only once. This TCR derives from an adult with an advanced solid tumor such as melanoma, head and neck, liver or kidney cancer. J is TRBJ2-6 and V is TRBV5-5, with D possibly being TRBD1 (6 bases). Here the sequenced sample was CD4+ or CD8+ T cells sorted from blood, taken in a trial of the OX40 agonist ivuxolimab. The CDR3 loop is CASSLQGTGANVLTF. In DNA form, the CDR3 reads TGTGCCAGCAGCTTGCAGGGGACTGGGGCCAACGTCCTGACTTTC.